This T cell receptor beta chain was recorded in a study of response to subunit inactivated influenza vaccine. Comments on this clonotype: The antigen is undetermined.

Study-wide results and caveats: The authors suggested that every seasonal influenza vaccination recruits few new T cells.

TCRdb fed the RT-PCR reads into MiXCR, producing one record per CDR3 protein. Of over 400,000 distinct CDR3 sequences in the sample, 10% to 15% are singletons; the top ten hold around 13%. This TCR came from a man aged 50-59 years who received an inactivated influenza vaccine. The sample in question was PBMCs from blood, obtained roughly 47 days after vaccination.

DNA of the CDR3: TGCGCCAGCAGCTTGGAATCCGGGCCCAATCAGCCCCAGCATTTT. This sequence encodes CASSLESGPNQPQHF. This chain joins TRBV5-1 and TRBJ1-5; D ambiguous. Germline CDR1 is SGHRS and CDR2 is YFSETQ. V was shortened by 0 bases and J by 3 bases, with 10 bases between the two germline ends. The CDR3 totals 15 residues.